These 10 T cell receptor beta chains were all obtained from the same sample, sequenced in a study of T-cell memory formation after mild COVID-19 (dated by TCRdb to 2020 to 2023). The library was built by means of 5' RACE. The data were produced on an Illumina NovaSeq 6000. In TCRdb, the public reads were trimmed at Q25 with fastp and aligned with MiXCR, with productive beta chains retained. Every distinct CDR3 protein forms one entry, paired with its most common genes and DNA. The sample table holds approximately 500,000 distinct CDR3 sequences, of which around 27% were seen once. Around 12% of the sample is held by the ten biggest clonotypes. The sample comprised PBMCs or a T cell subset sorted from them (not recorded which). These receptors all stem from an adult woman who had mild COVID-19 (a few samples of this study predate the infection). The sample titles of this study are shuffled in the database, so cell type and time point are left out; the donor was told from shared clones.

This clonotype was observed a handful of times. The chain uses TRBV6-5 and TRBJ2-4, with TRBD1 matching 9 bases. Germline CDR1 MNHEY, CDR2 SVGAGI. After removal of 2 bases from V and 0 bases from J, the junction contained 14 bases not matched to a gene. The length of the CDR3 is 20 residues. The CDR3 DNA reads TGTGCCAGCAGTTACAGCTATAGGACCGGGACAGGGCTAGCCAAAAACATTCAGTACTTC. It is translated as CASSYSYRTGTGLAKNIQYF.

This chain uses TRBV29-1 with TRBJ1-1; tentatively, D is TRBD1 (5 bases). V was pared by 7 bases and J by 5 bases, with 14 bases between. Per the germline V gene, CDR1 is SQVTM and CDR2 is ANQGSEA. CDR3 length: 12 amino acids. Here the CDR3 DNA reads TGCAGCGCAAACGGGGCTAGGACTGAAGCTTTCTTT. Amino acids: CSANGARTEAFF.

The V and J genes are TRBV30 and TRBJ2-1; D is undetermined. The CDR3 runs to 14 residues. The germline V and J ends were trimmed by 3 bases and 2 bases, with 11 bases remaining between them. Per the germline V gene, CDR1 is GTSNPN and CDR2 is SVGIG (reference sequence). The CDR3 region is CAWSLAGPYNEQFF. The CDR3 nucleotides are TGTGCCTGGAGCTTGGCAGGCCCCTACAATGAGCAGTTCTTC.

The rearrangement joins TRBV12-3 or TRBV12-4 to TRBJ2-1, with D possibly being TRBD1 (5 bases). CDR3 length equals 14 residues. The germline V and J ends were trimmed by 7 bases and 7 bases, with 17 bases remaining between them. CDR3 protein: CASKRQSKKNEQFF. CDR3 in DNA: TGTGCCAGCAAGCGACAGTCTAAAAAAAATGAGCAGTTCTTC.

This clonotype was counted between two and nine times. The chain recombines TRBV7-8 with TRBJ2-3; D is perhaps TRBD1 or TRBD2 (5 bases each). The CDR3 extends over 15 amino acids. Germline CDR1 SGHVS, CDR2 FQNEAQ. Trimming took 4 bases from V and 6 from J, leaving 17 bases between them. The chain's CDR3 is CASSSIVGESDTQYF. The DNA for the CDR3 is TGTGCCAGCAGCTCGATTGTGGGGGAATCTGATACGCAGTATTTT.

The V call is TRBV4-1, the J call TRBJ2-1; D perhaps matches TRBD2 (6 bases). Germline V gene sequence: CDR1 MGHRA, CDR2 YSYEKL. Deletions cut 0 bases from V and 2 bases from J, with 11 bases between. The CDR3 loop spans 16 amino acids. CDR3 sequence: CASSQEGGATYNEQFF. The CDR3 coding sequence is TGCGCCAGCAGCCAAGAAGGCGGGGCAACCTACAATGAGCAGTTCTTC.

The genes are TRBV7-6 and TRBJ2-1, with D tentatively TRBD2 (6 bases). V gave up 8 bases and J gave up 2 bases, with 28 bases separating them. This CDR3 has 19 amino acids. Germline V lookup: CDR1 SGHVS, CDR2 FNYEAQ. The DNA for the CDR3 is TGTGCCAGCGGACCTCTCTGGGGACTGGAAGGTGGAGCCTACAATGAGCAGTTCTTC. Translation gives CASGPLWGLEGGAYNEQFF.

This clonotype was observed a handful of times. The CDR3 protein is CASSHTGVFDYGYTF. The CDR3 bases are TGTGCCAGCAGTCACACAGGGGTCTTTGACTATGGCTACACCTTC. The V gene is TRBV11-2, the J gene TRBJ1-2, with 7 bases fitting TRBD1. CDR3 length: 15 amino acids. Germline CDR1 is SGHAT and CDR2 is FQNNGV. V shed 6 bases and J 3 bases; nucleotides not matched to a gene: 10. Variable domain in full (rest from reference TRBV11-2 and TRBJ1-2): EAGVAQSPRYKIIEKRQSVAFWCNPISGHATLYWYQQILGQGPKLLIQFQNNGVVDDSQLPKDRFSAERLKGVDSTLKIQPAKLEDSAVYLCASSHTGVFDYGYTFGSGTRLTVV.

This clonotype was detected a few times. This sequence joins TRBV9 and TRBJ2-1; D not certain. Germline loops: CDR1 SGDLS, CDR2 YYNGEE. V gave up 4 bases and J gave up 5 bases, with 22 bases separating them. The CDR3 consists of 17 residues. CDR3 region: CASSPLRDIRPNNEQFF. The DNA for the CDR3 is TGTGCCAGCAGCCCGCTGCGCGACATCCGCCCCAACAATGAGCAGTTCTTC.

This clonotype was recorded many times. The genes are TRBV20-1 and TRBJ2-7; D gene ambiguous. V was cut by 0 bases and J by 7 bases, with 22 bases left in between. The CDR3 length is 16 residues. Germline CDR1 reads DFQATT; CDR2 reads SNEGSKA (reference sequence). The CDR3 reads CSARDRNSGVYVEQYF. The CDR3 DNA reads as TGCAGTGCTAGAGATAGGAACAGTGGGGTCTACGTAGAGCAGTACTTC.